The sequence of this T cell receptor beta chain was determined in a study of OX40 agonist ivuxolimab in advanced cancers. Study as a whole: Age averaged 60 years (range about 23 to 80), and 82.7% were male. General study points: Circulating CD4+ and CD8+ T cells showed clonal expansion by week 6 at 0.1 to 3.0 mg/kg.

Profiled with immunoSEQ multiplex PCR; TCRdb holds only in-frame clones, not every one. Here the sample spans 50,000 or so clones, more than 70% being singletons. The germline gives CDR1 KGHSH, CDR2 LQKENI. This CDR3 is 14 amino acids long. Trimming stripped 3 bases from V and 3 bases from J, with 11 bases between. A note on this clone: Its antigen is unidentified.

The chain has TRBV18 and TRBJ2-5; a weak D match, TRBD1 (6 bases). Specimen: CD4+ or CD8+ T cells sorted from blood, collected in a trial of the OX40 agonist ivuxolimab. This sequence was found in an adult with an advanced solid tumor such as melanoma, head and neck, liver or kidney cancer. CDR3: CASSPAGQKETQYF. The CDR3 DNA reads as TGTGCCAGCTCACCGGCTGGACAGAAAGAGACCCAGTACTTC.